This passage covers 5 T cell receptor beta chains from one sample sequenced in a study of blood T cell repertoires in COVID-19. The protocol was immunoSEQ multiplex PCR, while the TCRdb copy is restricted to in-frame clones and leaves out a portion. The data hold more than 200,000 clones, with more than 80% observed a single time. Material for sequencing was peripheral blood. Receptors were obtained from a young man with COVID-19, enrolled during active disease.

This clone was observed a handful of times. The rearrangement joins TRBV5-1 to TRBJ2-7, with 11 bases identical to TRBD1. CDR3 length: 16 residues. V gave up 4 bases and J gave up 0 bases; unmatched junction bases: 6. CDR1 SGHRS and CDR2 YFSETQ come from the germline V gene. CDR3 sequence reads: CASSITGTGGSYEQYF. In nucleotides, the CDR3 is TGCGCCAGCAGCATAACCGGGACAGGGGGCTCCTACGAGCAGTACTTC.

The rearrangement uses TRBV11-1 and TRBJ2-1, with D maybe TRBD2 (5 bases). Trimming shortened V by 1 base and J by 6 bases, and 16 bases separated the two germline ends. The CDR3 consists of 16 residues. Germline CDR1 and CDR2: SGHAT and FQDESV (reference sequence). As DNA, the CDR3 is TGTGCCAGCAGCTTAGTCTGGGAGTCGATTTCCAATGAGCAGTTCTTC. It specifies CASSLVWESISNEQFF.

This clone was seen more than once but under ten times. The chain recombines TRBV6-2 or TRBV6-3 with TRBJ2-1, with 9 bases identical to TRBD2. Trimming cost V 2 bases and J 0 bases; bases outside gene matches: 17. The CDR3 loop spans 21 amino acids. Looked up from germline, CDR1 is MNHEY and CDR2 is SVGEGT. In DNA, the CDR3 is TGTGCCAGCAGTTACCCTGGGTTGGTAGCGGGGGTCACAGCCTCCTACAATGAGCAGTTCTTC. The encoded protein is CASSYPGLVAGVTASYNEQFF.

In its sample, this clone was seen once. The V and J genes are TRBV19 and TRBJ2-4, with 7 positions matching TRBD1. Trimming took 3 bases from V and 3 from J; bases not matched to a gene: 8. CDR3 size: 16 residues. Per the germline V gene, CDR1 is LNHDA and CDR2 is SQIVND (reference sequence). The CDR3 DNA sequence: TGTGCCAGTAGTATTTTACAGGGGTCGGGCAAAAACATTCAGTACTTC. Translation gives CASSILQGSGKNIQYF.

V is TRBV28 and J is TRBJ2-1, with 7 bases identical to TRBD2. The J segment lost 0 bases and the V segment lost 8 bases, leaving 4 bases of the junction unmatched. This CDR3 region has 14 residues. Per germline, CDR1 MDHEN and CDR2 SYDVKM. CDR3 residues: CASQRGDSYNEQFF. In nucleotides, the CDR3 is TGTGCCAGCCAGCGGGGCGACTCCTACAATGAGCAGTTCTTC.